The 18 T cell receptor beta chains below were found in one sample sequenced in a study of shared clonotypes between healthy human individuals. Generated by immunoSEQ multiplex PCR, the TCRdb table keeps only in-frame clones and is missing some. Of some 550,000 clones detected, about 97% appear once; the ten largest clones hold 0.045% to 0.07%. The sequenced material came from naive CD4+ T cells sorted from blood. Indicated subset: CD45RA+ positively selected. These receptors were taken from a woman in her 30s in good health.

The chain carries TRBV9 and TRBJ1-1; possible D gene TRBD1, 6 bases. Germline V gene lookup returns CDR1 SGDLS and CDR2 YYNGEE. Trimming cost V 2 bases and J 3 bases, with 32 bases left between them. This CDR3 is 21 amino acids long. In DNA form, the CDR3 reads TGTGCCAGCAGCGTTGGCTGGGGGGCGTCCGACAGGTTCTATAGGGACACTGAAGCTTTCTTT. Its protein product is CASSVGWGASDRFYRDTEAFF.

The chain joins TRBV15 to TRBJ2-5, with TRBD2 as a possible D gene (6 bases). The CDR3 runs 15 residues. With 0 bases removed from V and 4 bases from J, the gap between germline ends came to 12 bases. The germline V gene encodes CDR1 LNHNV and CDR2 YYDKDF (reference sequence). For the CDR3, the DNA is TGTGCCACCAGCAGAGATTTCGGGGGTGGAGAGACCCAGTACTTC. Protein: CATSRDFGGGETQYF. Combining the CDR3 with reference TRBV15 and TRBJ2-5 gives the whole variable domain DAMVIQNPRYQVTQFGKPVTLSCSQTLNHNVMYWYQQKSSQAPKLLFHYYDKDFNNEADTPDNFQSRRPNTSFCFLDIRSPGLGDTAMYLCATSRDFGGGETQYFGPGTRLLVL.

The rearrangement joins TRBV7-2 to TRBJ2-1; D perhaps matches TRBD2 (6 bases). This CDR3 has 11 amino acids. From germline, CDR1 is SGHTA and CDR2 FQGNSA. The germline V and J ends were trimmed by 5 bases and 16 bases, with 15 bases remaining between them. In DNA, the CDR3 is TGTGCCAGCAGCCGGGGCGGGGCTTCCTTCTTC. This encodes CASSRGGASFF.

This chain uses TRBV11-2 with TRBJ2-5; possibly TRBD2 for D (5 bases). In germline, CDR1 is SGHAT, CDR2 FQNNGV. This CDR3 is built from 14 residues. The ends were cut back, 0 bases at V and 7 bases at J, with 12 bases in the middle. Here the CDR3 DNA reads TGTGCCAGCAGCTTAGATCTAGCTCGCGGGACCCAGTACTTC. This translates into CASSLDLARGTQYF.

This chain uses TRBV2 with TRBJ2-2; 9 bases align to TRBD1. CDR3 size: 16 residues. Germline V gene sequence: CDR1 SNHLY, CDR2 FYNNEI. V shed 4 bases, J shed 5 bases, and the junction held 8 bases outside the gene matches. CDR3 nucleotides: TGTGCCAGCAGTGTGACAGGGGGAGGTCGGACCGGGGAGCTGTTTTTT. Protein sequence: CASSVTGGGRTGELFF.

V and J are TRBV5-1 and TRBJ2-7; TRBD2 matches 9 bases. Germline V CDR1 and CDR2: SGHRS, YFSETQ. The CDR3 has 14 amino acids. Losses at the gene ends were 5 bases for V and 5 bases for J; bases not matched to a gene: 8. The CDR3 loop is CASRLFSGSHEQYF. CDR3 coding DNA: TGCGCCAGCAGACTCTTTAGCGGGAGCCACGAGCAGTACTTC. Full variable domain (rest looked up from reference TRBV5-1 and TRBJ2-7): KAGVTQTPRYLIKTRGQQVTLSCSPISGHRSVSWYQQTPGQGLQFLFEYFSETQRNKGNFPGRFSGRQFSNSRSEMNVSTLELGDSALYLCASRLFSGSHEQYFGPGTRLTVT.

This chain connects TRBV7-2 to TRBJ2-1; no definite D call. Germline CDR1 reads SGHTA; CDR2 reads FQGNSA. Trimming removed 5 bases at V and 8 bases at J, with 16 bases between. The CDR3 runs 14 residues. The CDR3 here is CASSPYGSGDEQFF. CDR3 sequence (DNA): TGTGCCAGCAGCCCGTATGGCTCGGGCGATGAGCAGTTCTTC.

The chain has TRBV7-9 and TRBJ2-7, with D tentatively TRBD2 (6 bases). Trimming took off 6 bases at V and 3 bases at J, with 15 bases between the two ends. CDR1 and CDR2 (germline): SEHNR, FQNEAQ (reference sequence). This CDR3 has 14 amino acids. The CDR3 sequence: CASSPTGLNYEQYF. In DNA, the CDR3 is TGTGCCAGCAGTCCCACGGGACTGAACTACGAGCAGTACTTC.

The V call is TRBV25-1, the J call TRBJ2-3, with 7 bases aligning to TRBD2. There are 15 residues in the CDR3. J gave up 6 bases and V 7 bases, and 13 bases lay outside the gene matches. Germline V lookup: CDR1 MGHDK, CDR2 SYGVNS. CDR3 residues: CASTIAGLGVDTQYF. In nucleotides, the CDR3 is TGTGCCAGCACTATAGCGGGCCTCGGTGTGGATACGCAGTATTTT.

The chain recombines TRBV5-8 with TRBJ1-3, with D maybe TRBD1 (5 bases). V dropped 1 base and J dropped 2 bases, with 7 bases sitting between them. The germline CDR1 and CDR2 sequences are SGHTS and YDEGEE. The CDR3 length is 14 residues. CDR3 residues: CASSLRGTGNTIYF. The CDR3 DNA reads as TGTGCCAGCAGCTTGAGGGGTACTGGAAACACCATATATTTT.

CDR3 DNA: TGTGCCAGCAGTAAACAGGGGGTCTATGGCTACACCTTC. Translation gives CASSKQGVYGYTF. The V gene is TRBV6-5, the J gene TRBJ1-2; 8 bases line up with TRBD1. Germline-derived CDR1 and CDR2 are MNHEY and SVGAGI. The CDR3 sequence is 13 residues long. V gave up 5 bases and J gave up 4 bases; unmatched junction bases: 3.

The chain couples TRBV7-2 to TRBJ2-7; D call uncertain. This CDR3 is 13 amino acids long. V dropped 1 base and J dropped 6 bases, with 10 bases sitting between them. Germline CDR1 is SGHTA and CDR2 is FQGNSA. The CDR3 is CASSLVDRLEQYF. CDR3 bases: TGTGCCAGCAGCTTAGTGGACCGCCTCGAGCAGTACTTC.

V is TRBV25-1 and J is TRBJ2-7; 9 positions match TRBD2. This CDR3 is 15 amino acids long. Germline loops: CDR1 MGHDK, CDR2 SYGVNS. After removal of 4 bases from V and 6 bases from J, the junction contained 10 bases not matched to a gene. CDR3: CASSGDGLAFREQYF. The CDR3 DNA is TGTGCCAGCAGTGGGGATGGACTAGCGTTCCGCGAGCAGTACTTC.

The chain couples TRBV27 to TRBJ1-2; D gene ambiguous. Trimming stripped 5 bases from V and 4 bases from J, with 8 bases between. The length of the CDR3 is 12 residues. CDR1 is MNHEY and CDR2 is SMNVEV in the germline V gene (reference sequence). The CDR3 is CASSAIGYGYTF. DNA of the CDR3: TGTGCCAGCAGTGCCATAGGCTATGGCTACACCTTC.

DNA of the CDR3: TGTGCCAGTAGTATTCGGACAGAAAGCAATGAGCAGTTCTTC. Protein product: CASSIRTESNEQFF. The V call is TRBV19, the J call TRBJ2-1, with D tentatively TRBD1 (6 bases). Germline V lookup: CDR1 LNHDA, CDR2 SQIVND (reference sequence). The CDR3 has 14 residues. Trimming cost V 3 bases and J 6 bases, with 12 bases left between them.

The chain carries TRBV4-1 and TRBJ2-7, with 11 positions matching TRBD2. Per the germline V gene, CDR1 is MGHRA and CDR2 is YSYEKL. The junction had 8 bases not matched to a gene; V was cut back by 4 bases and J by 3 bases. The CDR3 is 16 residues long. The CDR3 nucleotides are TGCGCCAGCAGCCCCCAGGTAGCGGGAGGGGACTACGAGCAGTACTTC. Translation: CASSPQVAGGDYEQYF.

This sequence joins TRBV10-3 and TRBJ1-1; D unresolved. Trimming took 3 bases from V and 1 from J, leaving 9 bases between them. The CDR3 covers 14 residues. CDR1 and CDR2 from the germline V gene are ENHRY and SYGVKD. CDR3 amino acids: CAISERPENTEAFF. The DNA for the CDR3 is TGTGCCATCAGTGAAAGACCGGAGAACACTGAAGCTTTCTTT.

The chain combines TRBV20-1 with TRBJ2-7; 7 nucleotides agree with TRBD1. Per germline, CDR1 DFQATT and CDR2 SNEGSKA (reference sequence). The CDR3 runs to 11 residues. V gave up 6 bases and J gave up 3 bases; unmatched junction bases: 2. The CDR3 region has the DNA TGCAGTGCCCGACAGGGCTACGAGCAGTACTTC. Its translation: CSARQGYEQYF.